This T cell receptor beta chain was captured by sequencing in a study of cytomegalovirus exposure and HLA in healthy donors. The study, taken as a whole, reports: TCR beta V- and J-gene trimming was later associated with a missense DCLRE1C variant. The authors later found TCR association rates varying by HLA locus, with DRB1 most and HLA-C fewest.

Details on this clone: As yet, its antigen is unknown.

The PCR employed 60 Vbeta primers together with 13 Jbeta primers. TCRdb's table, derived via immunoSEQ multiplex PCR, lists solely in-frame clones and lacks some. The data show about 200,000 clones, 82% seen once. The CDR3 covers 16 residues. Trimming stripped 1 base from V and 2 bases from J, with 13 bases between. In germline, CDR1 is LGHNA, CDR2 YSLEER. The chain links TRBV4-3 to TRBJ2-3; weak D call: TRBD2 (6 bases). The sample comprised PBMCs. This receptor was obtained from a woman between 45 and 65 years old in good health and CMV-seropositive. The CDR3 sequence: CASSQGWRDPTDTQYF. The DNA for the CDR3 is TGCGCCAGCAGCCAAGGGTGGAGGGACCCCACAGATACGCAGTATTTT.